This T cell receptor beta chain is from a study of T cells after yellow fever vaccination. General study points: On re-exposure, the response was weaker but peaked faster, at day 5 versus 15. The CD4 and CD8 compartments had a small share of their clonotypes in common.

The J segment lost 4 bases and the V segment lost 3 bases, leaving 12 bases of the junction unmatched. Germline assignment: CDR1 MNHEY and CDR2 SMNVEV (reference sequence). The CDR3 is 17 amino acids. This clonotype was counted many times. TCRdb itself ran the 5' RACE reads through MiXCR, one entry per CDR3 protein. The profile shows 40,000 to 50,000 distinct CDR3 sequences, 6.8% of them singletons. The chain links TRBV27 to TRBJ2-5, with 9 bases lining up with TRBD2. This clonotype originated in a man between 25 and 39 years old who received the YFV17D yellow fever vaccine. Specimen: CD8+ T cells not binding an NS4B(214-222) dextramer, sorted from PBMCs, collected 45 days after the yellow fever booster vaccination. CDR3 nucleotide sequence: TGTGCCAGCAGTTTGGAGCCGGGGCTAGCGGGACTAGAGACCCAGTACTTC. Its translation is CASSLEPGLAGLETQYF.